This TCR beta chain was captured by sequencing in a study of blood T cell repertoires in COVID-19. Germline V gives CDR1 SGHRS, CDR2 YFSETQ. V lost 9 bases, J lost 2 bases, and 14 bases lay in between. This CDR3 spans 13 amino acids. Original analysis: Reference gene primer amplification gave estimated nucleated cell counts. TCRdb keeps only in-frame clones here, not all; method: immunoSEQ multiplex PCR. From that table come the V and J calls and clone size; the DNA was used to work out D and trimming. The table shows some 44,000 clones, with 92% occurring only once. The clonotype was recovered from a man aged 45-65 years with active COVID-19. The chain combines TRBV5-1 with TRBJ2-5; weak D call: TRBD1 (5 bases). Sample: peripheral blood. CDR3 DNA sequence: TGCGCCATCCCTGGGAAGGGGCAAGAGACCCAGTACTTC. Encoded protein: CAIPGKGQETQYF.